This entry lists 8 T cell receptor beta chains sequenced from one sample in a study of a mutant IDH1 vaccine in newly diagnosed glioma. For these TCRs, the target antigens are not known. Produced via immunoSEQ multiplex PCR; TCRdb's table is partial and in-frame only. Of roughly 38,000 clones detected, under 80% appear once; the ten largest clones hold around 6.5%. Regarding time point: week 23, last vaccination. The study gave 300 ug of mutant IDH1 20-mer peptide per vaccine dose, with topical imiquimod. The source was PBMCs, collected from a glioma patient whose treatment included an IDH1 peptide vaccine. The receptors originated from a woman aged 40 to 50 with glioma. Some clones in this sample may be carry-over from other donors' samples.

This chain uses TRBV4-2 with TRBJ2-3; D not certain. The CDR3 loop spans 16 amino acids. Per the germline V gene, CDR1 is LGHNA and CDR2 is YNFKEQ. V lost 1 base and J lost 2, with 13 bases in between. CDR3 bases: TGTGCCAGCAGCCAAGCCCAAGGCTCTTTCACAGATACGCAGTATTTT. Protein sequence: CASSQAQGSFTDTQYF.

This clone was seen more than once but under ten times. The gene calls are TRBV10-3 and TRBJ1-5; 7 bases are a match to TRBD1. The CDR3 is 14 residues long. V lost 4 bases, J lost 2 bases, and 2 bases stayed unmatched. CDR1 is ENHRY and CDR2 is SYGVKD in the germline V gene. CDR3 in amino acids: CAISVDRGNQPQHF. CDR3 nucleotide sequence: TGTGCCATCAGTGTAGACAGGGGCAATCAGCCCCAGCATTTT.

This clone was detected only a few times. The chain has TRBV4-2 and TRBJ1-5; 7 bases map to TRBD1. Germline CDR1 and CDR2: LGHNA and YNFKEQ. This CDR3 is 14 amino acids long. Trimming at V came to 0 bases and at J to 7 bases, leaving 3 bases not matched to a gene. DNA of the CDR3: TGTGCCAGCAGCCAAGAAAGGGGGCAACAGCCCCAGCATTTT. Translating gives CASSQERGQQPQHF.

The chain has TRBV10-3 and TRBJ2-5, with TRBD2 identical over 14 bases. This CDR3 is built from 16 residues. V shed 0 bases and J 5 bases; nucleotides not matched to a gene: 2. Germline assignment: CDR1 ENHRY and CDR2 SYGVKD. The CDR3 protein is CAISESGLAGEETQYF. The CDR3 DNA follows: TGTGCCATCAGTGAGTCGGGACTAGCGGGAGAGGAGACCCAGTACTTC.

The chain combines TRBV5-6 with TRBJ1-5; D is undetermined. CDR3 size: 12 residues. Between the trimmed V and J ends, which lost 2 bases and 5 bases, there was a span of 5 bases. Germline values: CDR1 SGHDT, CDR2 YYEEEE. The chain's CDR3 is CASSFGDQPQHF. The CDR3 DNA reads as TGTGCCAGCAGCTTCGGAGATCAGCCCCAGCATTTT. The full variable domain, its missing parts supplied by reference TRBV5-6 and TRBJ1-5, is DAGVTQSPTHLIKTRGQQVTLRCSPKSGHDTVSWYQQALGQGPQFIFQYYEEEERQRGNFPDRFSGHQFPNYSSELNVNALLLGDSALYLCASSFGDQPQHFGDGTRLSIL.

The V call is TRBV28, the J call TRBJ2-7; D not resolved. This CDR3 is built from 14 residues. The V gene's germline CDR1 is MDHEN and CDR2 SYDVKM. V lost 3 bases and J 2 bases, leaving 11 bases between the germline ends. CDR3 protein: CASSFLGLTYEQYF. The CDR3 nucleotides read TGTGCCAGCAGTTTTTTGGGTCTCACCTACGAGCAGTACTTC.

The chain carries TRBV4-1 and TRBJ1-2, with 7 bases identical to TRBD1. The germline V gene has CDR1 MGHRA and CDR2 YSYEKL. J was trimmed by 2 bases and V by 4 bases; bases with no gene match: 10. The CDR3 covers 16 residues. In DNA, the CDR3 is TGCGCCAGCAGCCGAGGGGACAGAGCCCTAAACTATGGCTACACCTTC. Encoded protein: CASSRGDRALNYGYTF.

The table lists this clone with a count of one. This CDR3 reads CAQNPPGLGGETQYF. In nucleotides, the CDR3 is TGTGCCCAAAACCCCCCGGGACTCGGAGGGGAGACCCAGTACTTC. The chain employs TRBV2 and TRBJ2-5, with a possible D match to TRBD2 (6 bases). Trimming cost V 11 bases and J 5 bases, with 24 bases left between them. The CDR3 is 15 amino acids. Germline-derived CDR1 and CDR2 are SNHLY and FYNNEI.